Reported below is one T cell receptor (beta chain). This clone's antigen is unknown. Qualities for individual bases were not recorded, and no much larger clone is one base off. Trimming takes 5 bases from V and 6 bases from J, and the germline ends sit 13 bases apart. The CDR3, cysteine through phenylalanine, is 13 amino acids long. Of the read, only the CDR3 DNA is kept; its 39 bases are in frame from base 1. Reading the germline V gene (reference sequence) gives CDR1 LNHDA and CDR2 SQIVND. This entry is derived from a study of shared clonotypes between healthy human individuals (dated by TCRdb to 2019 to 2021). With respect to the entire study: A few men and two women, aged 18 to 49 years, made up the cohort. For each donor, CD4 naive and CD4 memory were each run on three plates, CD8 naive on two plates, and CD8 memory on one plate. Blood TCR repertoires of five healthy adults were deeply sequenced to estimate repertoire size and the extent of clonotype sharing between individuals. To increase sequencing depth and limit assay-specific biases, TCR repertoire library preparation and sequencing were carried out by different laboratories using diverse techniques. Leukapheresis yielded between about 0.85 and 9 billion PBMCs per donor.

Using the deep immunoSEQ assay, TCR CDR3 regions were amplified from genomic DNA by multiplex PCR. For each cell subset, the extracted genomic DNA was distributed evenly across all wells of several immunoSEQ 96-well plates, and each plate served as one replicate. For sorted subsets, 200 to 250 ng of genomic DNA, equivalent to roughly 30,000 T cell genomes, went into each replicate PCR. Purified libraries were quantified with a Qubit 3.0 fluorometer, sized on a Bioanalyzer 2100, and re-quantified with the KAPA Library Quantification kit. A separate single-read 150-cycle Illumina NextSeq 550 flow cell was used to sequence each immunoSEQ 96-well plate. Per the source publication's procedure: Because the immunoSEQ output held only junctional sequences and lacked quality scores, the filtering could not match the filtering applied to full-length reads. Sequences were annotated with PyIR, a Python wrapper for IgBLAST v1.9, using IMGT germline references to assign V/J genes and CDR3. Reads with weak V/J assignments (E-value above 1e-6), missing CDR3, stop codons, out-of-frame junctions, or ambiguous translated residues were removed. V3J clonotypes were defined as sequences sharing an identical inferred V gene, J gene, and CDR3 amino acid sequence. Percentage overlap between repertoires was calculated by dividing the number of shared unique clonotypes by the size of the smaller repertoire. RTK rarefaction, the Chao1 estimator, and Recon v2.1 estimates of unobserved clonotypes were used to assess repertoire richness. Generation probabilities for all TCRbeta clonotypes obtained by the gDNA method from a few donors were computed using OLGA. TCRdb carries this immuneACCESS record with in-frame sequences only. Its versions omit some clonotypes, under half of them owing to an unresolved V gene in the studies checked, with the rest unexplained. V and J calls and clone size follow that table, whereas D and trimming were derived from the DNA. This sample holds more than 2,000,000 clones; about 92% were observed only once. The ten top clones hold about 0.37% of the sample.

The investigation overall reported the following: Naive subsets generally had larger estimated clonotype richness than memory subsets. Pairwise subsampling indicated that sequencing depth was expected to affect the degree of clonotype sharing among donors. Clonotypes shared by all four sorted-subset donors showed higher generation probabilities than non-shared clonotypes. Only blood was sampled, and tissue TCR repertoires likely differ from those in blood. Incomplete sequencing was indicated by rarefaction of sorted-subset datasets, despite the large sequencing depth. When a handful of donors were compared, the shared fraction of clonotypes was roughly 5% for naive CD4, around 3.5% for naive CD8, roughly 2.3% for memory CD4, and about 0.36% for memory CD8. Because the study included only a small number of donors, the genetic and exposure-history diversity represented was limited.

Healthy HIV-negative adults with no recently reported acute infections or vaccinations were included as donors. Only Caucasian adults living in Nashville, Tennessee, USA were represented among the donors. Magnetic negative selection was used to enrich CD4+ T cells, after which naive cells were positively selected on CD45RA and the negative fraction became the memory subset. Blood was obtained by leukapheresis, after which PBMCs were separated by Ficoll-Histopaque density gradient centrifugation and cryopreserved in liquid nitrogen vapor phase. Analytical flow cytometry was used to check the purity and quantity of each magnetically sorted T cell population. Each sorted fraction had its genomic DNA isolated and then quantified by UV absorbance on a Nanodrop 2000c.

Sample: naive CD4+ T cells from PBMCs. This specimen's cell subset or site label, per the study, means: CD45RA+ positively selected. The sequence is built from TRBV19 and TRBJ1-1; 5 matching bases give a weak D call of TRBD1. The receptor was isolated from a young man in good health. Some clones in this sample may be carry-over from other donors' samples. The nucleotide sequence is TGTGCCAGTAGTGTCCTCGGGGGGGCTGAAGCTTTCTTT. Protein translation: CASSVLGGAEAFF.